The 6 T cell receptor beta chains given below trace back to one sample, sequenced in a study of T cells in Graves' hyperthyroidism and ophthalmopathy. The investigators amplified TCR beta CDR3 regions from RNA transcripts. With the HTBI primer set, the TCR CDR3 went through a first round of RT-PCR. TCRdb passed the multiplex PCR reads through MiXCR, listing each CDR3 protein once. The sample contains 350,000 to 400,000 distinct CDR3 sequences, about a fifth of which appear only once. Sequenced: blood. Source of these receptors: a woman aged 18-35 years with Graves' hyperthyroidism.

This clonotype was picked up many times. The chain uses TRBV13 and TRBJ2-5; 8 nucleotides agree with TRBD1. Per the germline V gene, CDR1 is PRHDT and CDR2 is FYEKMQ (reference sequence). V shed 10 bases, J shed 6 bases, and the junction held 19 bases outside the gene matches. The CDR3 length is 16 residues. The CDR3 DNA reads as TGTGCCACCACATCCCGGGACAGGCCTTGGCGACAGACCCAGTACTTC. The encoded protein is CATTSRDRPWRQTQYF.

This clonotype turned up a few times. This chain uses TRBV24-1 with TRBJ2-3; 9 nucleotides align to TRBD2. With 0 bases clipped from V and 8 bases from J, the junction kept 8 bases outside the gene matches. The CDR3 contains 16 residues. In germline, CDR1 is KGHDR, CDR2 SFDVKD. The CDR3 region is CATSDLGLAGPGTQYF. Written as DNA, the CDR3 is TGTGCCACCAGTGATTTGGGGCTAGCGGGACCTGGTACGCAGTATTTT.

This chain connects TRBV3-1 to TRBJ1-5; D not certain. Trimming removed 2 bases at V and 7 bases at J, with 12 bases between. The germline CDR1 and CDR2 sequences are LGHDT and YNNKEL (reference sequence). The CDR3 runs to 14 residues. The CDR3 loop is CASSQFYGHQPQHF. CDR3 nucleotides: TGTGCCAGCAGCCAATTTTACGGGCACCAGCCCCAGCATTTT. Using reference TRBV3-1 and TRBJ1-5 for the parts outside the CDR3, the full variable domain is DTAVSQTPKYLVTQMGNDKSIKCEQNLGHDTMYWYKQDSKKFLKIMFSYNNKELIINETVPNRFSPKSPDKAHLNLHINSLELGDSAVYFCASSQFYGHQPQHFGDGTRLSIL.

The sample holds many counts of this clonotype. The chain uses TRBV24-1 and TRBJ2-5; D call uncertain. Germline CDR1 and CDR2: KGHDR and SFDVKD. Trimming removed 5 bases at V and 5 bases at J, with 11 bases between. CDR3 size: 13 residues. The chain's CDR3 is CATSAPGLETQYF. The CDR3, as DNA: TGTGCCACCAGTGCTCCCGGTCTGGAGACCCAGTACTTC.

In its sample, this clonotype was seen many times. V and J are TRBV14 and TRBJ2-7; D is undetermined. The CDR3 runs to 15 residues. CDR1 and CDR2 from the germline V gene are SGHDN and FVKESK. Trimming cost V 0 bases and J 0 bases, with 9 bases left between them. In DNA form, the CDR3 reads TGTGCCAGCAGCCAAGAGGTTGGGTTCTCCTACGAGCAGTACTTC. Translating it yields CASSQEVGFSYEQYF.

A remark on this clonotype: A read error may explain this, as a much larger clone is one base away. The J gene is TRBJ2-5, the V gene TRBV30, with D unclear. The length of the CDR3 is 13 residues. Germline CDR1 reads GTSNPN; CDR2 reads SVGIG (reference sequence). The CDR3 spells CAFSSIPQETQDF. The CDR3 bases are TGTGCCTTTTCCTCCATCCCCCAAGAGACCCAGGACTTC.